The 9 T cell receptor beta chains reported below all come from one sample, sequenced in a study of Ad26.COV2.S vaccination and SARS-CoV-2 variants. The method was immunoSEQ multiplex PCR; TCRdb's version includes in-frame clones alone and lacks a portion of them. The sample records around 380,000 clones, roughly nine tenths being singletons. The treatment denotes: roughly 20 received Ad26.COV2.S at low or high dose, single or two shots; 5 received placebo; per-sample allocation not given. Day 63 after the first vaccine or placebo injection was the time point for sampling. The material sequenced was peripheral blood, taken in a trial of Ad26.COV2.S vaccine versus placebo. All receptors derive from a person between 18 and 65 years old who received the Ad26.COV2.S COVID-19 vaccine or a placebo.

This clone appeared once. J is TRBJ1-2 and V is TRBV9; D uncertain. V was cut by 0 bases and J by 1 base, with 13 bases left in between. Looked up from germline, CDR1 is SGDLS and CDR2 is YYNGEE. The CDR3 covers 16 residues. CDR3 bases: TGTGCCAGCAGCGTAGATACCAACCTAAATAACTATGGCTACACCTTC. Protein sequence: CASSVDTNLNNYGYTF.

Worth noting for this clone: This may stem from a read error, because a much larger clone lies one nucleotide away. V usage is TRBV25-1 and J usage is TRBJ2-3, with 10 nucleotides matching TRBD2. The CDR3 is 15 amino acids. CDR1 and CDR2 (germline): MGHDK, SYGVNS. With 2 bases clipped from V and 1 base from J, the junction kept 0 bases outside the gene matches. The CDR3 DNA follows: TGTGCCAGCAGTGAACTAGCGGGGGGCACAGATACGCAGTATTTT. Translation: CASSELAGGTDTQYF. The entire variable domain, with the rest obtained from reference TRBV25-1 and TRBJ2-3, is as follows: EADIYQTPRYLVIGTGKKITLECSQTMGHDKMYWYQQDPGMELHLIHYSYGVNSTEKGDLSSESTVSRIRTEHFPLTLESARPSHTSQYLCASSELAGGTDTQYFGPGTRLTVL.

The chain has TRBV11-2 and TRBJ1-2; D is unclear. V was trimmed by 6 bases and J by 6 bases, leaving 14 bases between them. Per germline, CDR1 SGHAT and CDR2 FQNNGV. The CDR3 is 13 residues long. The DNA for the CDR3 is TGTGCCAGCAGACTGACGGCTGGGAATGGCTACACCTTC. It yields the protein CASRLTAGNGYTF.

V usage is TRBV5-5 and J usage is TRBJ2-7, with 9 bases matching TRBD1. Trimming cost V 3 bases and J 4 bases; bases outside gene matches: 8. This CDR3 has 15 residues. Germline CDR1 is SGHKS and CDR2 is YYEKEE (reference sequence). The CDR3 is CASSSPQGAVYEQYF. The CDR3 bases are TGTGCCAGCAGCTCCCCACAGGGGGCTGTATACGAGCAGTACTTC.

The rearrangement joins TRBV19 to TRBJ1-3, with TRBD1 as a possible D gene (5 bases). Germline V lookup: CDR1 LNHDA, CDR2 SQIVND (reference sequence). V was trimmed by 9 bases and J by 0 bases, leaving 9 bases between them. This CDR3 is 13 amino acids long. In nucleotides, the CDR3 is TGTGCCAGCAAAGGACACTCTGGAAACACCATATATTTT. Encoded protein: CASKGHSGNTIYF. Based on the CDR3 plus reference TRBV19 and TRBJ1-3, the full variable domain is DGGITQSPKYLFRKEGQNVTLSCEQNLNHDAMYWYRQDPGQGLRLIYYSQIVNDFQKGDIAEGYSVSREKKESFPLTVTSAQKNPTAFYLCASKGHSGNTIYFGEGSWLTVV.

The V gene is TRBV19, the J gene TRBJ1-2; D might be TRBD1 (6 bases). V lost 8 bases and J lost 0, with 13 bases in between. CDR1 and CDR2 from the germline V gene are LNHDA and SQIVND (reference sequence). This CDR3 contains 14 residues. Here the CDR3 reads CASHLWTANYGYTF. CDR3 nucleotide sequence: TGTGCCAGTCATCTTTGGACAGCTAACTATGGCTACACCTTC.

This sequence joins TRBV6-5 and TRBJ2-3, with no clear D. CDR3 size: 13 residues. The V gene's germline CDR1 is MNHEY and CDR2 SVGAGI. V was trimmed by 6 bases and J by 0 bases, leaving 7 bases between them. CDR3 region: CASREPSTDTQYF. CDR3 DNA sequence: TGTGCCAGCAGGGAGCCTAGCACAGATACGCAGTATTTT.

This clone was counted once. The chain recombines TRBV5-1 with TRBJ2-2, with 9 bases fitting TRBD1. The ends lost 5 bases at V and 13 bases at J; junction bases unmatched: 12. The V gene's germline CDR1 is SGHRS and CDR2 YFSETQ. The CDR3 runs to 14 residues. The chain's CDR3 is CASRQTGGSPGLFF. The CDR3 nucleotides are TGCGCCAGCAGACAGACAGGGGGATCTCCCGGGCTGTTTTTT.

To note about this clone: Other DNA sequences in this specimen translate into the identical CDR3. The chain joins TRBV7-8 to TRBJ1-5; D is uncertain. Trimming took 1 base from V and 6 from J, leaving 7 bases between them. Germline V gene lookup returns CDR1 SGHVS and CDR2 FQNEAQ. This CDR3 has 13 residues. DNA for the CDR3: TGTGCCAGCAGCTTAGGAGGTACTCAGCCCCAGCATTTT. Translating it yields CASSLGGTQPQHF.